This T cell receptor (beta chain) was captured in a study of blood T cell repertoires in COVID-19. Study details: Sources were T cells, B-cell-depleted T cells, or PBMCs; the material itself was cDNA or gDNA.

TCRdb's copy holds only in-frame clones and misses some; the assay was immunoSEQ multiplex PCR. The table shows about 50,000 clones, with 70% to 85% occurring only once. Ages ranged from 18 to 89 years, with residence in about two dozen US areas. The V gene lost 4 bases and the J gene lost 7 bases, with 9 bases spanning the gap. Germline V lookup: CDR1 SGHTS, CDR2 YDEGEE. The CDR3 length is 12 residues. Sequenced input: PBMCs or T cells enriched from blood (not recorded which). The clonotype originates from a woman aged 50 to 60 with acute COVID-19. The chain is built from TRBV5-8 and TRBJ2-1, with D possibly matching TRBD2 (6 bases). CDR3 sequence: CASSAGLNEQFF. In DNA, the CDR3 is TGTGCCAGCAGCGCTGGACTAAATGAGCAGTTCTTC.